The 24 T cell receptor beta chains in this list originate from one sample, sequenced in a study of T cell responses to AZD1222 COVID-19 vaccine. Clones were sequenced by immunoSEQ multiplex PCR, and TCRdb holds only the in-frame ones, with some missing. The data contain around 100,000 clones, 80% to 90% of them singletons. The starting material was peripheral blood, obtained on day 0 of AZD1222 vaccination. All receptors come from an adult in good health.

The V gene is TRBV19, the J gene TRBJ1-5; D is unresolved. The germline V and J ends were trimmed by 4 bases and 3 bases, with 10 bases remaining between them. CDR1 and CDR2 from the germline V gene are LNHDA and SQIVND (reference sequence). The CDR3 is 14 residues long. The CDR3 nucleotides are TGTGCCAGTAGTAAGCAGAGTGTCAATCAGCCCCAGCATTTT. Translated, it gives CASSKQSVNQPQHF.

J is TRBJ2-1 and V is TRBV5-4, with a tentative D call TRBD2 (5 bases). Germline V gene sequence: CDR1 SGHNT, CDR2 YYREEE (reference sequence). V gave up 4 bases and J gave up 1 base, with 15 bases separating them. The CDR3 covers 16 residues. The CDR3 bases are TGTGCCAGCAGCCCCCAAGCGGAGCTTTCCTACAATGAGCAGTTCTTC. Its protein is CASSPQAELSYNEQFF.

The CDR3 DNA reads as TGTGCCAGCAGCTTGGAACAGTTGGGTTCACCCCTCCACTTT. This translates into CASSLEQLGSPLHF. J is TRBJ1-6 and V is TRBV7-6, with D unresolved. The CDR3 is made up of 14 amino acids. V lost 3 bases and J lost 9, with 12 bases in between. CDR1 and CDR2 (germline): SGHVS, FNYEAQ.

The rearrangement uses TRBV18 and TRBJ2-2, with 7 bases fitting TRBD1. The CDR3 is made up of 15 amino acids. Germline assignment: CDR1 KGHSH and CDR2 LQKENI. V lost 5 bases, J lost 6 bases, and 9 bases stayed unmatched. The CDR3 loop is CASSSWDSYPGELFF. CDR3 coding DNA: TGTGCCAGCTCATCATGGGACAGCTACCCCGGGGAGCTGTTTTTT.

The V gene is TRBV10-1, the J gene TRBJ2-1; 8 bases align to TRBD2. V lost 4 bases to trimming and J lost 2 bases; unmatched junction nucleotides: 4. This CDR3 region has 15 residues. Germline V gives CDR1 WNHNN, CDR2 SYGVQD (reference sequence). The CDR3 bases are TGCGCCAGCAGTGCGGGGGGGCCGACCTACAATGAGCAGTTCTTC. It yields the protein CASSAGGPTYNEQFF.

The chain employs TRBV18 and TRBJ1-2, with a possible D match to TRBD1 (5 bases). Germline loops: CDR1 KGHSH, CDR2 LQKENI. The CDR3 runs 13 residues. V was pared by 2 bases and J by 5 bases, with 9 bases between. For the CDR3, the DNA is TGTGCCAGCTCACCAGGGGGTGATTATGGCTACACCTTC. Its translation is CASSPGGDYGYTF.

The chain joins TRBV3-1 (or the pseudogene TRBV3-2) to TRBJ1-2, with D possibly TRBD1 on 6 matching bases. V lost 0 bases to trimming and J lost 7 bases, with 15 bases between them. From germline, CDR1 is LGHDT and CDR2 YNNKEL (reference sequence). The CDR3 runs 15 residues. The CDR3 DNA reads TGTGCCAGCAGCCAAGAGGGGGGCGGGGCCGCTGGCTACACCTTC. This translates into CASSQEGGGAAGYTF.

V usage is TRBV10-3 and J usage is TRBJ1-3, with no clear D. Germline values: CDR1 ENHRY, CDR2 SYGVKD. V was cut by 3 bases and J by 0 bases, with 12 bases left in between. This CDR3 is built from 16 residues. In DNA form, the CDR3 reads TGTGCCATCAGTGATTATTCGGGCAGCTCTGGAAACACCATATATTTT. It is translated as CAISDYSGSSGNTIYF.

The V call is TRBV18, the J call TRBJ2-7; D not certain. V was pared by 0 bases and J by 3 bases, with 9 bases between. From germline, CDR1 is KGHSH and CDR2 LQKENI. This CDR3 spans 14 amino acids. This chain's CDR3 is CASSPPQGYYEQYF. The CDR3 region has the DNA TGTGCCAGCTCACCACCTCAAGGATACTACGAGCAGTACTTC.

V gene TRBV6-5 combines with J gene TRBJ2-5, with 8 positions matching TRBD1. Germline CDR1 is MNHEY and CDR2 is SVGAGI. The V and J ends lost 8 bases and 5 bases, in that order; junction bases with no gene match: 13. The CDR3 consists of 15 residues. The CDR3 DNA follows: TGTGCCAGCCACGGCGGGACGACAGGGGTGGAGACCCAGTACTTC. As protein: CASHGGTTGVETQYF.

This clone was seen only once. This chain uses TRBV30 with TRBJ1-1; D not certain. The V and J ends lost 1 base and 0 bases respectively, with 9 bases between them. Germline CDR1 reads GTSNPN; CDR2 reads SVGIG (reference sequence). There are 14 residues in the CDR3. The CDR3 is CAWSDRPMNTEAFF. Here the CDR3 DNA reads TGTGCCTGGAGTGACAGACCCATGAACACTGAAGCTTTCTTT.

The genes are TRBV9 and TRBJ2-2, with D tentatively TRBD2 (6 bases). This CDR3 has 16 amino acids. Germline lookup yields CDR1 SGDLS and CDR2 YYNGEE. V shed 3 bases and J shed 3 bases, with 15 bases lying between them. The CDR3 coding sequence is TGTGCCAGCAGCGCCTGGGGGGTAAAGGACACCGGGGAGCTGTTTTTT. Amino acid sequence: CASSAWGVKDTGELFF.

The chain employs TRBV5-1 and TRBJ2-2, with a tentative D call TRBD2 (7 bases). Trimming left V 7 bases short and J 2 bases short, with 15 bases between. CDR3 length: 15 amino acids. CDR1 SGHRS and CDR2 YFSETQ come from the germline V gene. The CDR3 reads CASSSGGLNTGELFF. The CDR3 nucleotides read TGCGCCAGCTCGTCGGGGGGCCTTAACACCGGGGAGCTGTTTTTT. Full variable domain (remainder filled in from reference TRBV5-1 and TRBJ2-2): KAGVTQTPRYLIKTRGQQVTLSCSPISGHRSVSWYQQTPGQGLQFLFEYFSETQRNKGNFPGRFSGRQFSNSRSEMNVSTLELGDSALYLCASSSGGLNTGELFFGEGSRLTVL.

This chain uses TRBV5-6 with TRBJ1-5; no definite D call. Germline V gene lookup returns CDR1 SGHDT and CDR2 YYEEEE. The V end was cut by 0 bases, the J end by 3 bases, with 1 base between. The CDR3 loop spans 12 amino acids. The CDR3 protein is CASSLANQPQHF. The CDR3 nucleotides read TGTGCCAGCAGCTTGGCCAATCAGCCCCAGCATTTT.

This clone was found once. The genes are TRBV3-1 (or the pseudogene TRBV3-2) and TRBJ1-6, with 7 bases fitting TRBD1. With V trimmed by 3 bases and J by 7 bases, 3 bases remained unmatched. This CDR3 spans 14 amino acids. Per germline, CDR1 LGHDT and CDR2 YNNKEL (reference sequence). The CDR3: CASSQRQGNSPLHF. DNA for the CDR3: TGTGCCAGCAGCCAGAGACAGGGAAATTCACCCCTCCACTTT.

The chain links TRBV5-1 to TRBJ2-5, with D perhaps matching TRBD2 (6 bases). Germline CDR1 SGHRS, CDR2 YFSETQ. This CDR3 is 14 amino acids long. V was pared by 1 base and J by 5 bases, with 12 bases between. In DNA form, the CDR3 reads TGCGCCAGCAGCTTGTCGGGGGTAGCGGAGACCCAGTACTTC. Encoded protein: CASSLSGVAETQYF.

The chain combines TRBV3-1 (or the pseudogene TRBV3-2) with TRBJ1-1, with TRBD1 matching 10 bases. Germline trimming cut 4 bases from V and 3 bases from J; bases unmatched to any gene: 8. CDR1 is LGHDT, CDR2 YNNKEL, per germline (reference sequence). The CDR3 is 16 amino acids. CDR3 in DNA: TGTGCCAGCAGCCCCCGGACAGGGGGAGAGGACACTGAAGCTTTCTTT. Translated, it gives CASSPRTGGEDTEAFF.

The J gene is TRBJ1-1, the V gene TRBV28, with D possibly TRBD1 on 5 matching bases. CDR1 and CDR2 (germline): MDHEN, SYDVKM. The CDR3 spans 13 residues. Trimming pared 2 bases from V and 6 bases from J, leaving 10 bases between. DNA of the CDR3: TGTGCCAGCAGTTTACTAGCAGGGCCTGAAGCTTTCTTT. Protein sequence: CASSLLAGPEAFF.

This CDR3 is CATSDPQGAHYEQYF. In DNA, the CDR3 is TGTGCCACCAGTGACCCACAGGGGGCTCACTACGAGCAGTACTTC. The chain recombines TRBV24-1 with TRBJ2-7; TRBD1 aligns across 9 bases. CDR3 length: 15 amino acids. Trimming cost V 4 bases and J 3 bases; bases outside gene matches: 6. Looked up from germline, CDR1 is KGHDR and CDR2 is SFDVKD.

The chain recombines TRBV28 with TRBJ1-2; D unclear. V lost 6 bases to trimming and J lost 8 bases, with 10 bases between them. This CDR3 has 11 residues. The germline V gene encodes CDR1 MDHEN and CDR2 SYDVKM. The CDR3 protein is CASRSQEGYTF. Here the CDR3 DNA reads TGTGCCAGCAGGAGTCAGGAGGGCTACACCTTC.

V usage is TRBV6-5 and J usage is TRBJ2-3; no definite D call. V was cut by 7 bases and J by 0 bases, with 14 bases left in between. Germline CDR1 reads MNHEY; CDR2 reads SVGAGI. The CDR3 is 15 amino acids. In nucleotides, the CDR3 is TGTGCCAGCAAACCACAGCCCGCTAGCACAGATACGCAGTATTTT. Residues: CASKPQPASTDTQYF.

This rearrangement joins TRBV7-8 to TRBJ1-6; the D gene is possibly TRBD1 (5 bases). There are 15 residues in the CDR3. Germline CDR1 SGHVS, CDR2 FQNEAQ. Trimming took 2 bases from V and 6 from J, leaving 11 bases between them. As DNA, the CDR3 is TGTGCCAGCAGCTTAATGGGGCAGGGTAATTCACCCCTCCACTTT. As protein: CASSLMGQGNSPLHF.

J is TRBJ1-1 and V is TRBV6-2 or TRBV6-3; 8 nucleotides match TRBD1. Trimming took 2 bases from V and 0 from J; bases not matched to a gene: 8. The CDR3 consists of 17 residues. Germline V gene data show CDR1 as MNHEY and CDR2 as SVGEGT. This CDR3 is CASSYVPGGALNTEAFF. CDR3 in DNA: TGTGCCAGCAGTTACGTACCAGGGGGCGCTTTGAACACTGAAGCTTTCTTT.

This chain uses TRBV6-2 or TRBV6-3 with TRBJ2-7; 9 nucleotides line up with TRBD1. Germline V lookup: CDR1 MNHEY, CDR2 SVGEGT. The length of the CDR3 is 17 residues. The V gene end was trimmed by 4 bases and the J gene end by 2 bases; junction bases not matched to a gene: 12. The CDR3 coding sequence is TGTGCCAGCAGTTCCGGGGGACCGGGACAGGGTACCTACGAGCAGTACTTC. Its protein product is CASSSGGPGQGTYEQYF.